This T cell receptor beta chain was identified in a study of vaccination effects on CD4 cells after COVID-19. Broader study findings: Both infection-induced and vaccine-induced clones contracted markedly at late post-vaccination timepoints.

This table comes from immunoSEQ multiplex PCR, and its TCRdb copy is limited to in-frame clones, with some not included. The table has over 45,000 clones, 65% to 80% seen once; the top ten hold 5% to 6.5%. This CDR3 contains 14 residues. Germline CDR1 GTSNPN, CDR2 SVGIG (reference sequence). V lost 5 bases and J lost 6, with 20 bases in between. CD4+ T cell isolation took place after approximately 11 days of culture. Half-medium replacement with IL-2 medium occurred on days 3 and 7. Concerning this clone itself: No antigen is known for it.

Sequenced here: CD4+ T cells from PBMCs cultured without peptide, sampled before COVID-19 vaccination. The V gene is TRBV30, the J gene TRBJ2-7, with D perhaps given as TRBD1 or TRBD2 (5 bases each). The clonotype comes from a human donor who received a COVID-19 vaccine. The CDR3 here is CAWPARDGVAEQYF. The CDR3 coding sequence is TGTGCCTGGCCCGCGAGGGACGGTGTGGCCGAGCAGTACTTC.